This entry lists 11 T cell receptor beta chains sequenced from one sample in a study of shared clonotypes between healthy human individuals. Clones were sequenced by immunoSEQ multiplex PCR, and TCRdb holds only the in-frame ones, with some missing. Of 780,000 or so clones listed, 72% were seen once; the top ten hold roughly 1.8%. Input material: memory CD4+ T cells sorted from blood. Indicated subset: CD45RA-negative fraction. The receptors shown here come from a woman between 25 and 40 years old in good health.

The CDR3 bases are TGTGCCAGCAGGGCCCAACTAGCGGGAGGGGATACGCAGTATTTT. Translating gives CASRAQLAGGDTQYF. The chain employs TRBV6-1 and TRBJ2-3, with TRBD2 matching 13 bases. The CDR3 consists of 15 residues. Looked up from germline, CDR1 is MNHNS and CDR2 is SASEGT. The ends lost 6 bases at V and 6 bases at J; junction bases unmatched: 6.

This chain uses TRBV4-2 with TRBJ1-1; D gene unclear. CDR1 is LGHNA, CDR2 YNFKEQ, per germline. CDR3 length: 15 residues. V lost 5 bases, J lost 7 bases, and 20 bases lay in between. CDR3 in DNA: TGTGCCAGCAGCAATCCTCTAACGCACGAGGGTGAAGCTTTCTTT. Its protein product is CASSNPLTHEGEAFF.

The chain links TRBV9 to TRBJ1-4; 7 bases agree with TRBD1. Germline-derived CDR1 and CDR2 are SGDLS and YYNGEE. After removal of 2 bases from V and 8 bases from J, the junction contained 6 bases not matched to a gene. The CDR3 is 14 amino acids. The CDR3 reads CASSVGRGQEKLFF. CDR3 DNA sequence: TGTGCCAGCAGCGTTGGGAGGGGGCAAGAAAAACTGTTTTTT.

The chain has TRBV15 and TRBJ2-7, with 7 bases identical to TRBD1. Germline V gene sequence: CDR1 LNHNV, CDR2 YYDKDF (reference sequence). The CDR3 sequence is 13 residues long. The V segment lost 6 bases and the J segment 6 bases; nucleotides outside the gene matches: 8. The CDR3 DNA follows: TGTGCCACCAGGAGACAGGGAGTGGGCGAGCAGTACTTC. It encodes CATRRQGVGEQYF.

The V gene is TRBV28, the J gene TRBJ2-1, with 12 nucleotides matching TRBD2. Germline V CDR1 and CDR2: MDHEN, SYDVKM. The V and J ends lost 6 bases and 8 bases, in that order; junction bases with no gene match: 8. CDR3 length: 15 amino acids. CDR3 DNA sequence: TGTGCCAGCAGCCTTAGACTAGCGGGAGTATATGAGCAGTTCTTC. As protein: CASSLRLAGVYEQFF.

The chain links TRBV15 to TRBJ2-6; the D is unclear. The germline V gene encodes CDR1 LNHNV and CDR2 YYDKDF (reference sequence). The CDR3 loop spans 18 amino acids. Trimming removed 3 bases from V and 4 bases from J, with 19 bases in between. CDR3 region: CATSRNPPVASGANVLTF. In DNA, the CDR3 is TGTGCCACCAGCAGGAATCCCCCCGTCGCGTCAGGGGCCAACGTCCTGACTTTC.

This sequence joins TRBV5-8 and TRBJ2-4; TRBD2 might be the D (6 bases). V lost 0 bases, J lost 0 bases, and 13 bases lay in between. The length of the CDR3 is 17 residues. The germline CDR1 and CDR2 sequences are SGHTS and YDEGEE. CDR3 DNA sequence: TGTGCCAGCAGCTTGGTGGATTGGGGGGTAGCCAAAAACATTCAGTACTTC. As protein: CASSLVDWGVAKNIQYF.

This clone was counted a few times. CDR3 in DNA: TGTGCCAGCAGATCCGGCCCAACTGAAGCTTTCTTT. Protein product: CASRSGPTEAFF. V usage is TRBV7-2 and J usage is TRBJ1-1; D unclear. The CDR3 covers 12 residues. The V gene's germline CDR1 is SGHTA and CDR2 FQGNSA. Trimming stripped 6 bases from V and 5 bases from J, with 10 bases between. Drawing the rest from reference TRBV7-2 and TRBJ1-1, the complete variable domain is GAGVSQSPSNKVTEKGKDVELRCDPISGHTALYWYRQSLGQGLEFLIYFQGNSAPDKSGLPSDRFSAERTGGSVSTLTIQRTQQEDSAVYLCASRSGPTEAFFGQGTRLTVV.

This clone was detected only once. The gene calls are TRBV6-5 and TRBJ2-7; unclear D gene. The CDR3 has 15 amino acids. Germline assignment: CDR1 MNHEY and CDR2 SVGAGI. Between the trimmed V and J ends, which lost 2 bases and 0 bases, there was a span of 11 bases. The CDR3 DNA follows: TGTGCCAGCAGTTACGATCCTACCCCCTCCTACGAGCAGTACTTC. It translates to CASSYDPTPSYEQYF.

DNA of the CDR3: TGTGCCAGCAACCCCGGGCTAGCGGGAGTGGGCGAGCAGTACTTC. It codes for CASNPGLAGVGEQYF. This sequence joins TRBV6-1 and TRBJ2-7; 10 bases agree with TRBD2. V lost 7 bases, J lost 6 bases, and 12 bases stayed unmatched. This CDR3 region has 15 residues. CDR1 is MNHNS and CDR2 is SASEGT in the germline V gene.

This chain links TRBV11-2 with TRBJ2-1; possible D gene TRBD1, 5 bases. The CDR3 loop spans 15 amino acids. Between the trimmed V and J ends, which lost 4 bases and 7 bases, there was a span of 17 bases. The germline V gene encodes CDR1 SGHAT and CDR2 FQNNGV. The CDR3, as DNA: TGTGCCAGCAGCTCAGTCCAGGGTATTAGGAATGAGCAGTTCTTC. The encoded protein is CASSSVQGIRNEQFF. Full variable domain (missing parts from reference TRBV11-2 and TRBJ2-1): EAGVAQSPRYKIIEKRQSVAFWCNPISGHATLYWYQQILGQGPKLLIQFQNNGVVDDSQLPKDRFSAERLKGVDSTLKIQPAKLEDSAVYLCASSSVQGIRNEQFFGPGTRLTVL.